Below, 20 T cell receptor beta chains from the same sample are listed, as sequenced in a study of early T cells in non-severe SARS-CoV-2 infection. TCRdb re-called the 5' RACE reads with MiXCR, one entry per CDR3 protein. The table shows 15,000 to 20,000 distinct CDR3 sequences, with approximately 5.4% occurring only once. The sample comprised whole blood. The receptors shown here come from an adult who was a healthcare worker with PCR-confirmed SARS-CoV-2 infection or an uninfected control (not recorded which).

The chain links TRBV7-6 to TRBJ1-1; D is unresolved. The germline V gene encodes CDR1 SGHVS and CDR2 FNYEAQ. The CDR3 has 13 amino acids. The V end was cut by 4 bases, the J end by 0 bases, with 6 bases between. Here the CDR3 DNA reads TGTGCCAGCAGCTCCCCAGTGAACACTGAAGCTTTCTTT. It codes for CASSSPVNTEAFF.

This clonotype was detected many times. The V and J genes are TRBV5-1 and TRBJ2-7, with no clear D. Germline values: CDR1 SGHRS, CDR2 YFSETQ. The CDR3 sequence is 11 residues long. The V end was cut by 1 base, the J end by 5 bases, with 4 bases between. CDR3 sequence (DNA): TGCGCCAGCAGCTTGCAACACGAGCAGTACTTC. It translates to CASSLQHEQYF.

This clonotype came up a few times. CDR3 sequence (DNA): TGTGCCACCCAGGGTGGGGGCAATGAGCAGTTCTTC. As protein: CATQGGGNEQFF. V usage is TRBV24-1 and J usage is TRBJ2-1, with D perhaps being TRBD1 or TRBD2 (5 bases each). The CDR3 covers 12 residues. Trimming took 9 bases from V and 6 from J, leaving 11 bases between them. Germline CDR1 reads KGHDR; CDR2 reads SFDVKD.

This rearrangement joins TRBV7-2 to TRBJ2-2; no clear D gene. Trimming left V 1 base short and J 1 base short, with 4 bases between. Germline CDR1 SGHTA, CDR2 FQGNSA. The CDR3 consists of 14 residues. CDR3 nucleotides: TGTGCCAGCAGCTTAGGCTTGAACACCGGGGAGCTGTTTTTT. It is translated as CASSLGLNTGELFF. The full variable domain, rest sourced from reference TRBV7-2 and TRBJ2-2, is GAGVSQSPSNKVTEKGKDVELRCDPISGHTALYWYRQSLGQGLEFLIYFQGNSAPDKSGLPSDRFSAERTGGSVSTLTIQRTQQEDSAVYLCASSLGLNTGELFFGEGSRLTVL.

Within the sample, this clonotype is medium-sized. The chain combines TRBV29-1 with TRBJ2-1; TRBD1 might be the D (5 bases). With 4 bases removed from V and 2 bases from J, the gap between germline ends came to 15 bases. The CDR3 runs 15 residues. CDR1 is SQVTM, CDR2 ANQGSEA, per germline. The CDR3 sequence is CSVGSGRVTYNEQFF. The DNA for the CDR3 is TGCAGCGTTGGGTCCGGCAGGGTAACCTACAATGAGCAGTTCTTC.

The rearrangement joins TRBV27 to TRBJ2-3; 7 positions agree with TRBD1. In germline, CDR1 is MNHEY, CDR2 SMNVEV (reference sequence). J lost 4 bases, V lost 5 bases, and 6 bases had no gene match. The CDR3 spans 14 residues. CDR3 bases: TGTGCCAGCAGTCCCCAAGGGGGCGCAGATACGCAGTATTTT. Protein sequence: CASSPQGGADTQYF.

The chain recombines TRBV20-1 with TRBJ2-1, with 7 bases aligning to TRBD2. The V gene's germline CDR1 is DFQATT and CDR2 SNEGSKA (reference sequence). The CDR3 is 16 residues long. After removal of 1 base from V and 0 bases from J, the junction contained 6 bases not matched to a gene. The DNA for the CDR3 is TGCAGTGCTAGAGTAGAGCGGGAAAGCTCCTACAATGAGCAGTTCTTC. This codes for CSARVERESSYNEQFF.

To note about this clonotype: A much larger clone lies a single base off, so this may be a read error. The V call is TRBV7-8, the J call TRBJ2-6; D is perhaps TRBD1 (5 bases). The CDR3 consists of 15 residues. Germline lookup yields CDR1 SGHVS and CDR2 FQNEAQ. Here the CDR3 reads CASSFRFSGANALTF. CDR3 coding DNA: TGTGCCAGCAGCTTTAGGTTCTCTGGGGCCAACGCCCTGACTTTC.

This clonotype has a handful of counts. V and J are TRBV6-2 or TRBV6-3 and TRBJ1-5; TRBD1 matches 10 bases. Germline assignment: CDR1 MNHEY and CDR2 SVGEGT. Losses at the gene ends were 4 bases for V and 4 bases for J; bases not matched to a gene: 4. This CDR3 region has 15 residues. The CDR3, as DNA: TGTGCCAGCAGTTGGGACAGGGGAGAAAATCAGCCCCAGCATTTT. Translated: CASSWDRGENQPQHF.

The V gene is TRBV10-2, the J gene TRBJ1-1; no clear D gene. The CDR3 length is 12 residues. Germline V gene data show CDR1 as WSHSY and CDR2 as SAAADI. Trimming removed 6 bases at V and 5 bases at J, with 10 bases between. The CDR3 loop reads CASSERRTEAFF. DNA for the CDR3: TGCGCCAGCAGCGAACGGAGGACTGAAGCTTTCTTT.

Many counts were recorded for this clonotype. DNA for the CDR3: TGTGCCAGCAGCATAATGGGACTAGCGGGAGTTGAGCAGTTCTTC. This encodes CASSIMGLAGVEQFF. The chain combines TRBV27 with TRBJ2-1; 14 bases map to TRBD2. V lost 6 bases, J lost 9 bases, and 7 bases stayed unmatched. CDR3 length: 15 residues. Germline assignment: CDR1 MNHEY and CDR2 SMNVEV (reference sequence).

This clonotype was observed many times. The V call is TRBV6-2 or TRBV6-3, the J call TRBJ2-2; D is uncertain. In germline, CDR1 is MNHEY, CDR2 SVGEGT. There are 12 residues in the CDR3. Trimming stripped 2 bases from V and 6 bases from J, with 4 bases between. CDR3 sequence (DNA): TGTGCCAGCAGTTACCAGGCCGGGGAGCTGTTTTTT. Residues: CASSYQAGELFF.

This clonotype has just a few counts. The rearrangement uses TRBV11-3 and TRBJ1-1; maybe TRBD1 (5 bases). Per germline, CDR1 SGHNT and CDR2 YENEEA. With 4 bases removed from V and 1 base from J, the gap between germline ends came to 13 bases. The CDR3 length is 15 residues. The CDR3 DNA sequence: TGTGCCAGCAGCTCGCACGGGACTTCGAACACTGAAGCTTTCTTT. Translating it yields CASSSHGTSNTEAFF. The full variable domain, rest sourced from reference TRBV11-3 and TRBJ1-1, is EAGVVQSPRYKIIEKKQPVAFWCNPISGHNTLYWYLQNLGQGPELLIRYENEEAVDDSQLPKDRFSAERLKGVDSTLKIQPAELGDSAVYLCASSSHGTSNTEAFFGQGTRLTVV.

The chain joins TRBV20-1 to TRBJ2-7, with a tentative D call TRBD2 (7 bases). Germline V gene sequence: CDR1 DFQATT, CDR2 SNEGSKA (reference sequence). The CDR3 has 13 residues. Deletions cut 3 bases from V and 6 bases from J, with 15 bases between. CDR3 in amino acids: CSASEGGGAEQYV. The CDR3, as DNA: TGCAGTGCTAGTGAAGGGGGGGGAGCCGAGCAGTACGTC.

This clonotype was seen a handful of times. V usage is TRBV6-5 and J usage is TRBJ2-5; 11 bases fit TRBD2. This CDR3 is 15 amino acids long. Trimming at V came to 6 bases and at J to 3 bases, leaving 6 bases not matched to a gene. Germline CDR1 reads MNHEY; CDR2 reads SVGAGI. CDR3 sequence reads: CASRAGTSGKETQYF. As DNA, the CDR3 is TGTGCCAGCAGAGCCGGGACTAGCGGTAAAGAGACCCAGTACTTC.

This clonotype was detected ten times or more. The chain combines TRBV14 with TRBJ2-3; 7 bases agree with TRBD1. Germline lookup yields CDR1 SGHDN and CDR2 FVKESK. CDR3 length equals 17 residues. Unmatched junction bases numbered 10, after V lost 3 bases and J lost 1 base. In DNA form, the CDR3 reads TGTGCCAGCAGCCATCACAGGGGATTCTTCGGCACAGATACGCAGTATTTT. Its translation: CASSHHRGFFGTDTQYF.

This clonotype was seen many times. The chain joins TRBV11-2 to TRBJ2-2; D is undetermined. The V gene's germline CDR1 is SGHAT and CDR2 FQNNGV. CDR3 length: 15 residues. V was trimmed by 5 bases and J by 2 bases, leaving 12 bases between them. Here the CDR3 reads CASSLAAQNTGELFF. CDR3 nucleotides: TGTGCCAGCAGCCTCGCCGCGCAAAACACCGGGGAGCTGTTTTTT.

The chain carries TRBV12-3 or TRBV12-4 and TRBJ2-1; 9 nucleotides match TRBD1. J gave up 7 bases and V 6 bases, and 10 bases lay outside the gene matches. The CDR3 has 15 amino acids. The CDR3 sequence: CASSFDRGGWNEQFF. In nucleotides, the CDR3 is TGTGCCAGCAGCTTCGACAGGGGGGGATGGAATGAGCAGTTCTTC.

This clonotype is labeled medium-sized. This chain uses TRBV20-1 with TRBJ1-2; D gene uncertain. This CDR3 is built from 15 residues. CDR1 and CDR2 from the germline V gene are DFQATT and SNEGSKA (reference sequence). Trimming shortened V by 0 bases and J by 5 bases, and 16 bases separated the two germline ends. The CDR3 spells CSARDPTRTGYGYTF. In DNA, the CDR3 is TGCAGTGCTAGAGATCCCACAAGGACGGGGTATGGCTACACCTTC.

This clonotype was observed many times. DNA of the CDR3: TGCGCCAGCAGCTTGGCCGTTGGGTACGAGCAGTACGTC. Translation gives CASSLAVGYEQYV. This chain uses TRBV5-1 with TRBJ2-7; D is unclear. Deletions cut 0 bases from V and 4 bases from J, with 8 bases between. Germline-derived CDR1 and CDR2 are SGHRS and YFSETQ. The CDR3 sequence is 13 residues long.